This T cell receptor (beta chain) came from a study of molecular identifiers for immune sequencing clone quantification. Whole-study context: Replicates split RNA from 20,000 or 100,000 naive CD8 cells five ways, and the researchers sequenced four portions. Study results and caveats: Even with 800,000 to 1,000,000 naive cells present, spiked Jurkat TCR RNA from one cell was reportedly detectable.

TCRdb reprocessed the PCR reads via MiXCR and lists one record per CDR3 protein. The sample lists 50,000 or so distinct CDR3 sequences, under 30% occurring once. From around 20,000 to 990,000 sorted cells, naive CD8 libraries were generated with 10%, 30% or 50% RNA. With respect to this clonotype: Its target is unknown. At one end the junction does not follow the germline gene, possibly because of a read error.

CDR3 length equals 13 residues. Germline-derived CDR1 and CDR2 are SGHDT and YYEEEE. Sequenced: naive CD8+ T cells from blood, with Jurkat cell RNA spiked in. Subset noted: FACS-sorted CD8+CD4-CCR7+CD45RA+ naive T cells. V and J are TRBV5-6 and TRBJ1-5; unclear D gene. This TCR came from a human donor in good health. Some libraries in this study had Jurkat cell RNA spiked in. The CDR3 DNA follows: TGTGCCAGCAGCTTGGGCGGCAATCAGCCCCTGCATTTT. Translated, it gives CASSLGGNQPLHF.